These T cell receptor beta chains were read from a single sample in a study of OX40 agonist ivuxolimab in advanced cancers. Sequencing used immunoSEQ multiplex PCR; TCRdb keeps in-frame clones, though not all of them. This table has roughly 60,000 clones, 80% to 90% appearing once. The starting material was CD4+ or CD8+ T cells sorted from blood, obtained in a trial of the OX40 agonist ivuxolimab. Source of these receptors: an adult with an advanced solid tumor such as melanoma, head and neck, liver or kidney cancer. CDR3s leave out the opening cysteine and the closing phenylalanine or tryptophan.

ASSSGGTGNTDTQY	TRBV5-4	14
ASSARAGKETQY	TRBV9	12
ASSSTYNEQF	TRBV5-4	10
ASSTPSGGRETQY	TRBV19	13
ASKSTVPPDNEQF	TRBV10-3	13
ASSEGAGSGELF	TRBV6-1	12
ASRRDTQY	TRBV21-1	8
ASITGTGDEKLF	TRBV2	12
ASSSTTGGLGNQPQH	TRBV18	15
ASSLSITDTQY	TRBV5-5	11
ASSTLIRGFTIY	TRBV6-6	12
ASSPATGGGTEAF	TRBV5-4	13
ASSVGGGMRETQY	TRBV9	13
ASSLVYEQY	TRBV7-2	9
ASSLEPSNPYEQY	TRBV7-3	13
ASSFLFDGYQETQY	TRBV7-9	14
SATSGDTQY	TRBV20-1	9
ASSSQGQGSGARTEAF	TRBV5-1	16
SASSHEQY	TRBV20-1	8
ASSLDRITDTQY	TRBV5-4	12
ASSGARGVVESTQY	TRBV5-4	14
ASSLLYGLEQY	TRBV27	11
ASSQPTGELF	TRBV4-2	10
SASVGDTQY	TRBV20-1	9
ASRSGPLGETQY	TRBV23-1	12
AIEAGGGDGYT	TRBV10-3	11
AWARTPSYEQY	TRBV30	11
ASSFTRPHWSQY	TRBV28	12
ASSLRQETQY	TRBV7-6	10
ASSSTGLGTDTQY	TRBV11-1	13
ASSVGLRSELSGYT	TRBV6-1	14
VSGGRDSGQPQH	TRBV2	12
ASRPSGQGSIQPQH	TRBV19	14
ASSVGPFASSTDTQY	TRBV10-1	15
ASNYDSGSYNSPLH	TRBV19	14
ASSSGLAGGHEQF	TRBV6-6	13
AKGRAVIGRYT	TRBV10-1	11
ASTKGGGLAANTGELF	TRBV19	16
ASSQVTTYNSEQF	TRBV14	13
ASSLVGQGTGNTIY	TRBV5-1	14